The 12 T cell receptor beta chains listed next were all sequenced from one sample in a study of cytomegalovirus exposure and HLA in healthy donors. The PCR contained 60 Vbeta and 13 Jbeta primers. Using immunoSEQ multiplex PCR, the repertoire was profiled, and TCRdb retains in-frame clones only, with some absent. The sample lists about 38,000 clones, 86% occurring once. Sequencing was carried out using PBMCs. The receptors derive from a woman in her 40s in good health and CMV-seropositive.

A single count supports this clone. J is TRBJ1-2 and V is TRBV4-3; D perhaps matches TRBD1 (6 bases). This CDR3 is 15 amino acids long. V lost 0 bases and J lost 7, with 15 bases in between. Germline assignment: CDR1 LGHNA and CDR2 YSLEER. CDR3 nucleotides: TGCGCCAGCAGCCAAGAGCGGGGGGCGTGGGGTGGCTACACCTTC. It yields the protein CASSQERGAWGGYTF.

The V and J genes are TRBV7-2 and TRBJ1-2; tentatively, D is TRBD1 (5 bases). There are 15 residues in the CDR3. V dropped 1 base and J dropped 9 bases, with 18 bases sitting between them. From germline, CDR1 is SGHTA and CDR2 FQGNSA. The CDR3 bases are TGTGCCAGCAGCTTAGGGTCGGGGGAGCTGGGGAGCTACACCTTC. Translated: CASSLGSGELGSYTF.

The chain is built from TRBV7-8 and TRBJ2-5; TRBD2 aligns across 11 bases. V dropped 1 base and J dropped 1; count of bases not matched to a gene: 5. The CDR3 consists of 17 residues. The germline CDR1 and CDR2 sequences are SGHVS and FQNEAQ. CDR3 coding DNA: TGTGCCAGCAGCTTAGTCTGGCTAGCGGGGGGCCAAGAGACCCAGTACTTC. It specifies CASSLVWLAGGQETQYF.

This clone occurred a few times. The V call is TRBV10-3, the J call TRBJ2-6; maybe TRBD1 (5 bases). Deletions cut 5 bases from V and 16 bases from J, with 21 bases between. The CDR3 totals 14 residues. The germline V gene has CDR1 ENHRY and CDR2 SYGVKD. The CDR3 loop reads CAISYSGANVGLTF. Written as DNA, the CDR3 is TGTGCCATCAGTTACTCTGGGGCCAACGTGGGACTGACTTTC.

This chain connects TRBV30 to TRBJ2-5; D perhaps matches TRBD2 (5 bases). The CDR3 loop spans 12 amino acids. CDR1 GTSNPN and CDR2 SVGIG come from the germline V gene (reference sequence). The V end lost 5 bases, the J end lost 4 bases, and 11 bases lay between the germline ends. The DNA for the CDR3 is TGTGCCTGGGGATTGAGGGCAGAGACCCAGTACTTC. Its protein product is CAWGLRAETQYF.

The chain is built from TRBV5-1 and TRBJ2-3; TRBD2 agrees at 10 bases. The CDR3 sequence is 16 residues long. The germline CDR1 and CDR2 sequences are SGHRS and YFSETQ. V lost 2 bases, J lost 4 bases, and 7 bases stayed unmatched. CDR3 DNA: TGCGCCAGCAGCTTAATCAGCGGGGGGGCGGCAGATACGCAGTATTTT. Protein sequence: CASSLISGGAADTQYF. The variable domain in full, with the rest retrieved from reference TRBV5-1 and TRBJ2-3, is KAGVTQTPRYLIKTRGQQVTLSCSPISGHRSVSWYQQTPGQGLQFLFEYFSETQRNKGNFPGRFSGRQFSNSRSEMNVSTLELGDSALYLCASSLISGGAADTQYFGPGTRLTVL.

This chain links TRBV29-1 with TRBJ2-5, with D perhaps matching TRBD2 (5 bases). The germline V gene has CDR1 SQVTM and CDR2 ANQGSEA. CDR3 length: 12 residues. Trimming removed 1 base at V and 9 bases at J, with 12 bases between. The DNA for the CDR3 is TGCAGCGTTGAAGCGACTCCCGGGGCCCAGTACTTC. Its translation is CSVEATPGAQYF.

The table lists this clone with a few counts. The chain carries TRBV4-1 and TRBJ1-1, with TRBD1 matching over 8 bases. With 3 bases clipped from V and 5 bases from J, the junction kept 5 bases outside the gene matches. Looked up from germline, CDR1 is MGHRA and CDR2 is YSYEKL. CDR3 length: 14 residues. CDR3 sequence: CASSQMDRATEAFF. CDR3 sequence (DNA): TGCGCCAGCAGCCAGATGGACAGGGCGACTGAAGCTTTCTTT.

In nucleotides, the CDR3 is TGTGCCAGTAGTATAGCCCGATCGAATGAGGGCTACACCTTC. Its translation is CASSIARSNEGYTF. The chain employs TRBV19 and TRBJ1-2, with D unclear. The CDR3 length is 14 residues. V lost 1 base, J lost 8 bases, and 14 bases lay in between. CDR1 is LNHDA and CDR2 is SQIVND in the germline V gene (reference sequence).

J is TRBJ2-5 and V is TRBV4-2; the match to TRBD2 covers 8 bases. There are 15 residues in the CDR3. V trimming: 0 bases; J trimming: 1 base; junction bases outside the gene matches: 1. Germline CDR1 LGHNA, CDR2 YNFKEQ. The CDR3 DNA reads TGTGCCAGCAGCCAAGATCGGGGGGGCCAAGAGACCCAGTACTTC. It specifies CASSQDRGGQETQYF.

J is TRBJ2-7 and V is TRBV5-5, with D tentatively TRBD2 (6 bases). Germline CDR1 SGHKS, CDR2 YYEKEE (reference sequence). CDR3 length equals 12 residues. Trimming took 4 bases from V and 5 from J, leaving 10 bases between them. The CDR3 DNA is TGTGCCAGCAGCCTCTGGACTAACGAGCAGTACTTC. Its protein is CASSLWTNEQYF.

The gene calls are TRBV21-1 and TRBJ1-2; TRBD1 is the table's D call, not checked against the DNA. TRBV21-1 is an annotated pseudogene. The CDR3 extends over 19 amino acids. In DNA, the CDR3 is TGTGCCAGCACCATTCCGGAGAGGGACAGCGAATATCCTAACTATGGCTACACCTTC. Its protein product is CASTIPERDSEYPNYGYTF.